Each of the 20 T cell receptor beta chains below was sequenced from the same sample in a study of cytotoxic CD8 clonotypes in ibrutinib-treated CLL. The table came from immunoSEQ multiplex PCR; TCRdb's copy has only in-frame clones and leaves some out. The table lists roughly 170,000 clones, approximately 80% of them singletons. Sequenced material: PBMCs, taken after 24 months of ibrutinib treatment. The source of these receptors is a human donor with chronic lymphocytic leukemia.

This chain uses TRBV28 with TRBJ2-1; 12 nucleotides line up with TRBD2. V shed 11 bases and J 7 bases; nucleotides not matched to a gene: 3. The CDR3 totals 12 residues. Germline V gene data show CDR1 as MDHEN and CDR2 as SYDVKM. CDR3 sequence (DNA): TGTGCCGCCGGACTAGCGGGAAATGAGCAGTTCTTC. It yields the protein CAAGLAGNEQFF.

This rearrangement joins TRBV2 to TRBJ2-2; D uncertain. V was cut by 2 bases and J by 6 bases, with 7 bases left in between. The CDR3 extends over 13 amino acids. Germline values: CDR1 SNHLY, CDR2 FYNNEI. CDR3 sequence: CASSERVPGELFF. The DNA of the CDR3 is TGTGCCAGCAGTGAAAGGGTTCCCGGGGAGCTGTTTTTT.

The rearrangement joins TRBV30 to TRBJ1-1, with unresolved D. The germline V gene encodes CDR1 GTSNPN and CDR2 SVGIG (reference sequence). V was shortened by 0 bases and J by 4 bases, with 9 bases between the two germline ends. CDR3 length equals 13 residues. The CDR3 DNA reads TGTGCCTGGAGTGTCGGGAGGGTCACTGAAGCTTTCTTT. It translates to CAWSVGRVTEAFF.

V gene TRBV7-2 combines with J gene TRBJ1-3, with a possible D match to TRBD1 (5 bases). CDR1 is SGHTA and CDR2 is FQGNSA in the germline V gene. Deletions cut 6 bases from V and 4 bases from J, with 19 bases between. This CDR3 is 16 amino acids long. This CDR3 reads CASRPPQGLSGNTIYF. The CDR3 bases are TGTGCCAGCAGACCCCCCCAGGGACTCTCCGGAAACACCATATATTTT.

The V gene is TRBV30, the J gene TRBJ1-3, with D perhaps matching TRBD1 (5 bases). CDR1 and CDR2 from the germline V gene are GTSNPN and SVGIG (reference sequence). The length of the CDR3 is 14 residues. V shed 2 bases and J shed 4 bases, with 12 bases lying between them. The CDR3 DNA reads as TGTGCCTGGAGTCGGGGGATGTCCGGAAACACCATATATTTT. It specifies CAWSRGMSGNTIYF.

The chain employs TRBV5-6 and TRBJ1-3; D gene ambiguous. Germline V gene data show CDR1 as SGHDT and CDR2 as YYEEEE. This CDR3 is built from 13 residues. V was trimmed by 4 bases and J by 3 bases, leaving 8 bases between them. The CDR3 DNA is TGTGCCAGCAGCCATTCAAGTGGAAACACCATATATTTT. Protein product: CASSHSSGNTIYF.

The chain's CDR3 is CASRRAANYGYTF. DNA of the CDR3: TGTGCCAGCAGGAGGGCCGCTAACTATGGCTACACCTTC. J is TRBJ1-2 and V is TRBV6-4; D remains ambiguous. From germline, CDR1 is MRHNA and CDR2 SNTAGT. V was cut by 6 bases and J by 0 bases, with 8 bases left in between. The CDR3 is 13 residues long.

The V gene is TRBV28, the J gene TRBJ1-2; possibly TRBD1 for D (5 bases). From germline, CDR1 is MDHEN and CDR2 SYDVKM. V was pared by 11 bases and J by 3 bases, with 13 bases between. CDR3 length: 12 residues. CDR3: CAAGQGHYGYTF. The DNA of the CDR3 is TGTGCCGCGGGGCAGGGCCACTATGGCTACACCTTC.

J is TRBJ1-5 and V is TRBV6-5, with D tentatively TRBD1 (6 bases). Between the trimmed V and J ends, which lost 7 bases and 4 bases, there was a span of 14 bases. This CDR3 is built from 14 residues. The germline CDR1 and CDR2 sequences are MNHEY and SVGAGI. The CDR3 nucleotides are TGTGCCAGCACCCCCGCAGGACAGAATCAGCCCCAGCATTTT. Translating it yields CASTPAGQNQPQHF.

The chain employs TRBV6-6 and TRBJ1-1; 9 bases fit TRBD1. This CDR3 is 14 amino acids long. After removal of 6 bases from V and 10 bases from J, the junction contained 12 bases not matched to a gene. Germline V CDR1 and CDR2: MNHNY, SVGAGI (reference sequence). Written as DNA, the CDR3 is TGTGCCAGCAGACTCGGGACAGGGCAGTTGGCAGCTTTCTTT. Residues: CASRLGTGQLAAFF.

The rearrangement uses TRBV5-4 and TRBJ2-5; unclear D gene. This CDR3 is 13 amino acids long. Trimming removed 1 base from V and 3 bases from J, with 7 bases in between. Germline V gene sequence: CDR1 SGHNT, CDR2 YYREEE (reference sequence). The CDR3 DNA sequence: TGTGCCAGCAGCTTGCTAGGAGAAGAGACCCAGTACTTC. Translation gives CASSLLGEETQYF.

This chain joins TRBV30 and TRBJ1-1; the match to TRBD1 covers 7 bases. Trimming removed 0 bases from V and 1 base from J; junction bases left unmatched: 2. The CDR3 loop spans 14 amino acids. Germline CDR1 reads GTSNPN; CDR2 reads SVGIG (reference sequence). CDR3 residues: CAWSVTGWNTEAFF. The CDR3 nucleotides are TGTGCCTGGAGTGTGACAGGGTGGAACACTGAAGCTTTCTTT.

The J gene is TRBJ1-2, the V gene TRBV5-4, with a weak D call TRBD1 (6 bases). The ends were cut back, 6 bases at V and 2 bases at J, with 14 bases in the middle. The CDR3 is 14 residues long. CDR1 is SGHNT and CDR2 is YYREEE in the germline V gene (reference sequence). The CDR3 bases are TGTGCCAGCACCAGGGGTACGTCAAACTATGGCTACACCTTC. Its protein is CASTRGTSNYGYTF. Drawing the rest from reference TRBV5-4 and TRBJ1-2, the complete variable domain is ETGVTQSPTHLIKTRGQQVTLRCSSQSGHNTVSWYQQALGQGPQFIFQYYREEENGRGNFPPRFSGLQFPNYSSELNVNALELDDSALYLCASTRGTSNYGYTFGSGTRLTVV.

V is TRBV19 and J is TRBJ1-6, with a possible D match to TRBD1 (5 bases). The V and J ends lost 6 bases and 7 bases respectively, with 16 bases between them. Germline values: CDR1 LNHDA, CDR2 SQIVND (reference sequence). CDR3 length equals 15 residues. The CDR3 sequence is CASSNQGAGNSPLHF. The CDR3 coding sequence is TGTGCCAGTAGCAATCAGGGAGCTGGAAATTCACCCCTCCACTTT.

This chain uses TRBV6-1 with TRBJ2-5, with TRBD2 matching over 9 bases. This CDR3 has 13 amino acids. V trimming: 8 bases; J trimming: 7 bases; junction bases outside the gene matches: 8. Germline CDR1 is MNHNS and CDR2 is SASEGT. CDR3 DNA sequence: TGTGCCAGCGATCTAGCGGGGCTAGGGACCCAGTACTTC. Its translation: CASDLAGLGTQYF.

The rearrangement uses TRBV15 and TRBJ2-5; TRBD2 matches at 9 bases. CDR3 length: 17 amino acids. The J segment lost 5 bases and the V segment lost 0 bases, leaving 10 bases of the junction unmatched. From germline, CDR1 is LNHNV and CDR2 YYDKDF (reference sequence). CDR3 sequence: CATSRDRGLAGSETQYF. In nucleotides, the CDR3 is TGTGCCACCAGCAGAGATCGCGGGCTAGCGGGATCGGAGACCCAGTACTTC.

This clone appeared a single time. The chain couples TRBV7-2 to TRBJ2-4; D possibly matches TRBD1 or TRBD2 (5 bases each). The length of the CDR3 is 15 residues. V was clipped by 4 bases and J by 1 base, with 11 bases between them. Germline CDR1 SGHTA, CDR2 FQGNSA. DNA of the CDR3: TGTGCCAGCAGCTGGGACGGAGGTGCCAAAAACATTCAGTACTTC. This translates into CASSWDGGAKNIQYF.

The V and J genes are TRBV9 and TRBJ1-5; D gene unclear. Germline V gene lookup returns CDR1 SGDLS and CDR2 YYNGEE. There are 13 residues in the CDR3. Trimming left V 0 bases short and J 5 bases short, with 6 bases between. CDR3 loop: CASSVGTYQPQHF. Written as DNA, the CDR3 is TGTGCCAGCAGCGTAGGCACATATCAGCCCCAGCATTTT.

V and J are TRBV5-1 and TRBJ2-5, with D perhaps TRBD1 or TRBD2 (6 bases each). This CDR3 comprises 16 residues. Germline assignment: CDR1 SGHRS and CDR2 YFSETQ. The V and J ends lost 4 bases and 4 bases respectively, with 20 bases between them. CDR3: CASSRAPGAGTETQYF. CDR3 nucleotides: TGCGCCAGCAGCCGGGCGCCGGGGGCAGGCACAGAGACCCAGTACTTC.

This chain connects TRBV20-1 to TRBJ1-2, with D uncertain. V shed 4 bases and J shed 2 bases, with 5 bases lying between them. The CDR3 has 11 amino acids. Germline CDR1 is DFQATT and CDR2 is SNEGSKA (reference sequence). CDR3: CSANHNYGYTF. The CDR3 DNA reads as TGCAGTGCTAACCACAACTATGGCTACACCTTC.